These T cell receptor beta chains were read from a single sample in a study of radiation and T cells in renal cell carcinoma. The method was immunoSEQ multiplex PCR; TCRdb's version includes in-frame clones alone and lacks a portion of them. The sample includes 130,000 to 150,000 clones, 70% to 90% of them seen just once. The source was blood, collected from a patient whose treatment included radiotherapy and nephrectomy. All receptors come from a woman aged 45 to 65 with renal cell carcinoma. CDR3s include the opening cysteine and the closing phenylalanine or tryptophan. D genes are given only for firm matches. The size field is filled for only some rows; it gives once, few, many or a size class.

size	J	D	V	CDR3	DNA
-	TRBJ2-7	TRBD1	TRBV7-8	CASSYTGTGGYEQYF	TGTGCCAGCAGCTACACCGGGACAGGGGGATACGAGCAGTACTTC
-	TRBJ2-3	TRBD2	TRBV25-1	CASSEPSGGVYSTDTQYF	TGTGCCAGCAGTGAACCCAGCGGGGGGGTGTATAGCACAGATACGCAGTATTTT
-	TRBJ2-3	-	TRBV5-1	CASRRQANGLADTQYF	TGCGCCAGCAGAAGACAGGCTAACGGACTGGCAGATACGCAGTATTTT
-	TRBJ2-7	-	TRBV5-1	CASSVGLGSYEQYF	TGCGCCAGCAGCGTCGGACTCGGCTCCTACGAGCAGTACTTC
-	TRBJ2-4	TRBD1	TRBV5-1	CASSGGTGDIQYF	TGCGCCAGCAGCGGCGGGACAGGGGACATTCAGTACTTC
-	TRBJ1-3	-	TRBV4-2	CASSQDWRQGHGNTIYF	TGTGCCAGCAGCCAAGATTGGCGGCAGGGTCATGGAAACACCATATATTTT
-	TRBJ2-7	-	TRBV14	CASSQDSREQYF	TGTGCCAGCAGCCAAGATTCTCGGGAGCAGTACTTC
-	TRBJ1-4	-	TRBV15	CATSRVANEKLFF	TGTGCCACCAGCAGGGTTGCTAATGAAAAACTGTTTTTT
-	TRBJ2-3	TRBD1	TRBV5-1	CASSFQLRTGRLTQYF	TGCGCCAGCAGCTTTCAGTTAAGGACAGGTCGACTTACGCAGTATTTT
once	TRBJ2-7	-	TRBV7-9	CASSYEGDEQYF	TGTGCCAGCAGCTACGAGGGGGACGAGCAGTACTTC
-	TRBJ1-4	-	TRBV30	CAWTLWEPGEKLFF	TGTGCCTGGACCCTCTGGGAGCCCGGCGAAAAACTGTTTTTT
once	TRBJ1-2	-	TRBV30	CAWSVMEYGYTF	TGTGCCTGGAGTGTAATGGAGTATGGCTACACCTTC
-	TRBJ2-3	TRBD2	TRBV10-3	CAISELAGGSDTQYF	TGTGCCATCAGTGAATTAGCGGGGGGTTCAGATACGCAGTATTTT
-	TRBJ1-5	-	TRBV7-6	CASSLDFNQPQHF	TGTGCCAGCAGCTTAGATTTCAATCAGCCCCAGCATTTT
few	TRBJ1-5	-	TRBV18	CASSPLFTQPQHF	TGTGCCAGCTCACCACTCTTCACTCAGCCCCAGCATTTT
-	TRBJ2-1	-	TRBV6-5	CASSNKREQFF	TGTGCCAGCAGTAACAAGCGGGAGCAGTTCTTC
-	TRBJ2-2	-	TRBV18	CASSPGTGELFF	TGTGCCAGCTCACCGGGGACCGGGGAGCTGTTTTTT
-	TRBJ1-6	TRBD1	TRBV5-1	CASSLCTLRDRGSPLHF	TGCGCCAGCAGCTTATGCACACTCCGGGACAGGGGGTCACCCCTCCACTTT
-	TRBJ1-2	-	TRBV7-2	CASSFPGGHYGYTF	TGTGCCAGCAGCTTTCCGGGAGGGCACTATGGCTACACCTTC
-	TRBJ2-1	-	TRBV7-2	CASSPSQGLTYNEQFF	TGTGCCAGCAGCCCAAGTCAGGGGTTAACCTACAATGAGCAGTTCTTC
-	TRBJ2-1	-	TRBV18	CASSPPSRTNEQFF	TGTGCCAGCTCACCACCTAGCAGAACCAATGAGCAGTTCTTC
-	TRBJ1-2	-	TRBV5-6	CASSLDVQVTNYGYTF	TGTGCCAGCAGCTTGGATGTACAGGTGACTAACTATGGCTACACCTTC
-	TRBJ2-7	-	TRBV9	CASSVAVSSYEQYF	TGTGCCAGCAGCGTAGCGGTCAGTTCCTACGAGCAGTACTTC
-	TRBJ1-1	-	TRBV18	CASSTEMNTEAFF	TGTGCCAGCTCGACAGAGATGAACACTGAAGCTTTCTTT
few	TRBJ1-1	-	TRBV29-1	CSAEAGGTTEAFF	TGCAGCGCTGAGGCAGGTGGGACCACTGAAGCTTTCTTT
-	TRBJ1-5	-	TRBV6-5	CASSFRENQPQHF	TGTGCCAGCAGTTTTAGGGAGAATCAGCCCCAGCATTTT
-	TRBJ2-2	-	TRBV7-8	CASSRFGQRNTGELFF	TGTGCCAGCAGCAGATTTGGACAGCGAAATACCGGGGAGCTGTTTTTT
-	TRBJ2-5	-	TRBV19	CASAQGGQETQYF	TGTGCCAGTGCGCAGGGGGGACAAGAGACCCAGTACTTC
-	TRBJ2-3	-	TRBV11-2	CASSKTRGDTQYF	TGTGCCAGCAGCAAAACCCGAGGGGATACGCAGTATTTT
-	TRBJ2-2	TRBD1	TRBV19	CASSVDRGRTNTGELFF	TGTGCCAGTAGTGTCGACAGGGGGCGGACGAACACCGGGGAGCTGTTTTTT
-	TRBJ2-2	-	TRBV11-2	CASSPGRNTGELFF	TGTGCCAGCAGCCCGGGACGGAACACCGGGGAGCTGTTTTTT
-	TRBJ1-5	-	TRBV7-8	CASSLAGGNQPQHF	TGTGCCAGCAGCTTAGCAGGGGGCAATCAGCCCCAGCATTTT
-	TRBJ2-3	TRBD1	TRBV7-3	CASSLTGGSTDTQYF	TGTGCCAGCAGCTTGACAGGGGGCTCCACAGATACGCAGTATTTT
-	TRBJ2-5	-	TRBV14	CASSRNRGQETQYF	TGTGCCAGCAGCCGTAATCGGGGCCAAGAGACCCAGTACTTC
-	TRBJ2-1	-	TRBV5-1	CASSLVLGGTYNEQFF	TGCGCCAGCAGCTTGGTATTAGGGGGAACCTACAATGAGCAGTTCTTC
-	TRBJ1-2	-	TRBV7-8	CASSLEGYGYTF	TGTGCCAGCAGCTTAGAGGGGTATGGCTACACCTTC
-	TRBJ2-1	-	TRBV5-1	CASSLAPRGGDNEQFF	TGCGCCAGCAGCCTGGCCCCCAGGGGGGGTGACAATGAGCAGTTCTTC
once	TRBJ2-7	-	TRBV19	CASSGQSYEQYF	TGTGCCAGTAGTGGGCAGAGCTACGAGCAGTACTTC
-	TRBJ2-7	TRBD1	TRBV12-5	CASGLADGQGSSYEQYF	TGTGCTAGTGGTTTGGCAGACGGACAGGGGAGCTCCTACGAGCAGTACTTC
-	TRBJ1-4	-	TRBV7-8	CASSRQPSNEKLFF	TGTGCCAGCAGCCGACAGCCGTCTAATGAAAAACTGTTTTTT
-	TRBJ2-7	-	TRBV6-5	CASSFSGSEQYF	TGTGCCAGCAGTTTCTCAGGATCCGAGCAGTACTTC
-	TRBJ2-3	TRBD2	TRBV5-6	CASTPRGGDTQYF	TGTGCCAGCACACCCCGGGGGGGAGATACGCAGTATTTT
-	TRBJ1-4	TRBD1	TRBV5-1	CASGKGGNNEKLFF	TGCGCCAGCGGAAAAGGGGGCAATAATGAAAAACTGTTTTTT
-	TRBJ2-7	-	TRBV7-2	CASSLAIEQYF	TGTGCCAGCAGCTTAGCGATCGAGCAGTACTTC
-	TRBJ1-2	-	TRBV19	CASSFGAANYGYTF	TGTGCCAGTAGTTTCGGCGCAGCCAACTATGGCTACACCTTC
-	TRBJ2-2	TRBD2	TRBV15	CATSSIPGGATGELFF	TGTGCCACCAGCAGTATACCGGGGGGAGCCACCGGGGAGCTGTTTTTT
-	TRBJ1-2	TRBD1	TRBV10-3	CAISESRSPGGARYGYTF	TGTGCCATCAGTGAGTCGAGGTCCCCAGGGGGCGCAAGGTATGGCTACACCTTC
-	TRBJ2-7	-	TRBV10-3	CAISPLSGTDLYEQYF	TGTGCCATCAGTCCGCTCAGCGGTACGGACCTCTACGAGCAGTACTTC
-	TRBJ1-2	TRBD1	TRBV6-1	CASSLRRQGDGYTF	TGTGCCAGCAGTCTCCGAAGACAGGGCGATGGCTACACCTTC
-	TRBJ1-5	-	TRBV6-1	CASSDKFKSNQPQHF	TGTGCCAGCAGTGACAAGTTTAAGAGCAATCAGCCCCAGCATTTT
-	TRBJ2-3	-	TRBV2	CASQGQGSTDTQYF	TGTGCCAGTCAGGGGCAGGGGAGCACAGATACGCAGTATTTT
few	TRBJ2-2	TRBD2	TRBV14	CASSLSGGYTGELFF	TGTGCCAGCAGCCTTAGCGGGGGGTACACCGGGGAGCTGTTTTTT